The 19 T cell receptor beta chains reported below all come from one sample, sequenced in a study of blood T cell repertoires in COVID-19. Here immunoSEQ multiplex PCR was the method, and the copy in TCRdb shows in-frame clones only, minus some. The sample consists of roughly 250,000 clones, more than 70% of them appearing once. Sequencing was performed on peripheral blood. These receptors all stem from a woman aged 40 to 55 who had recovered from COVID-19.

The CDR3 loop reads CASSLGDSRGETQYF. The CDR3, as DNA: TGTGCCAGCAGCTTAGGGGATTCTCGGGGGGAGACCCAGTACTTC. The chain links TRBV13 to TRBJ2-5, with a weak D call TRBD2 (6 bases). Germline V CDR1 and CDR2: PRHDT, FYEKMQ (reference sequence). Trimming cost V 0 bases and J 5 bases, with 13 bases left between them. The CDR3 runs to 15 residues.

The rearrangement uses TRBV7-2 and TRBJ2-5; TRBD2 matches 12 bases. Germline assignment: CDR1 SGHTA and CDR2 FQGNSA. V gave up 1 base and J gave up 6 bases; unmatched junction bases: 6. The CDR3 covers 16 residues. The CDR3 region is CASSLVSSGGAKTQYF. CDR3 coding DNA: TGTGCCAGCAGCTTAGTGTCTAGCGGGGGGGCAAAGACCCAGTACTTC.

The rearrangement uses TRBV9 and TRBJ2-3, with 11 bases that match TRBD2. The junction had 8 bases not matched to a gene; V was cut back by 3 bases and J by 5 bases. The length of the CDR3 is 16 residues. Germline CDR1 is SGDLS and CDR2 is YYNGEE. The CDR3 here is CASSGRVAGGQDTQYF. The CDR3 DNA reads TGTGCCAGCAGCGGTCGGGTAGCGGGAGGGCAAGATACGCAGTATTTT.

This chain connects TRBV27 to TRBJ2-6, with a possible D match to TRBD1 (6 bases). The V and J ends lost 6 bases and 0 bases respectively, with 12 bases between them. This CDR3 is 16 amino acids long. Germline-derived CDR1 and CDR2 are MNHEY and SMNVEV (reference sequence). CDR3 DNA sequence: TGTGCCAGCAGCCGCTTAGGGGGCTCTGGGGCCAACGTCCTGACTTTC. It is translated as CASSRLGGSGANVLTF.

This sequence joins TRBV5-6 and TRBJ1-5, with D perhaps TRBD1 (5 bases). Germline CDR1 SGHDT, CDR2 YYEEEE. This CDR3 contains 15 residues. Trimming shortened V by 3 bases and J by 0 bases, and 10 bases separated the two germline ends. CDR3 amino acids: CASSWGLNSNQPQHF. CDR3 DNA: TGTGCCAGCAGCTGGGGACTCAATAGCAATCAGCCCCAGCATTTT.

The rearrangement joins TRBV4-1 to TRBJ1-3, with 8 bases identical to TRBD1. CDR1 and CDR2 (germline): MGHRA, YSYEKL. With V trimmed by 1 base and J by 0 bases, 2 bases remained unmatched. The CDR3 has 16 amino acids. CDR3 coding DNA: TGCGCCAGCAGCCAAGGACAGGGGAGCTCTGGAAACACCATATATTTT. It encodes CASSQGQGSSGNTIYF.

The rearrangement links TRBV6-5 to TRBJ2-3, with 11 nucleotides matching TRBD1. With V trimmed by 4 bases and J by 4 bases, 4 bases remained unmatched. The CDR3 contains 15 residues. Germline lookup yields CDR1 MNHEY and CDR2 SVGAGI. This chain's CDR3 is CASSWTGGRPDTQYF. Here the CDR3 DNA reads TGTGCCAGCAGTTGGACAGGGGGCCGACCAGATACGCAGTATTTT.

The chain joins TRBV28 to TRBJ1-5; D remains unclear. Trimming took off 6 bases at V and 2 bases at J, with 11 bases between the two ends. Per the germline V gene, CDR1 is MDHEN and CDR2 is SYDVKM. This CDR3 spans 14 amino acids. The CDR3 nucleotides are TGTGCCAGCAGGGAGGTCGCGGGCAATCAGCCCCAGCATTTT. Translated: CASREVAGNQPQHF.

The table lists this clone with a few counts. This chain joins TRBV5-4 and TRBJ2-6; 11 bases fit TRBD1. The CDR3 spans 19 residues. Losses at the gene ends were 4 bases for V and 0 bases for J; bases not matched to a gene: 9. Germline CDR1 and CDR2: SGHNT and YYREEE (reference sequence). The DNA for the CDR3 is TGTGCCAGCAGCCGGGACAGGGGGTTTCCCAGCTCTGGGGCCAACGTCCTGACTTTC. Residues: CASSRDRGFPSSGANVLTF.

This clone was picked up one time. The V call is TRBV24-1, the J call TRBJ2-3; 16 positions agree with TRBD2. The ends lost 4 bases at V and 8 bases at J; junction bases unmatched: 8. Per germline, CDR1 KGHDR and CDR2 SFDVKD. CDR3 size: 17 residues. The CDR3 spells CATSDPGLAGGPGTQYF. CDR3 nucleotides: TGTGCCACCAGTGACCCGGGACTAGCGGGAGGGCCGGGTACGCAGTATTTT.

The table lists this clone with a few counts. A much more abundant neighbour one base away suggests this may be a read error. The chain is built from TRBV12-3 or TRBV12-4 and TRBJ1-6; 8 bases agree with TRBD1. V was pared by 6 bases and J by 7 bases, with 2 bases of the junction left unmatched. The CDR3 contains 13 residues. The CDR3 protein is CASRRQGNSPLHF. CDR3 sequence (DNA): TGTGCCAGCAGGAGACAGGGGAATTCACCCCTCCACTTT.

This clone has just one count. The CDR3: CASSSQDSGSKTQYF. CDR3 DNA sequence: TGCGCCAGCAGCTCCCAAGATAGCGGGTCCAAGACCCAGTACTTC. The chain couples TRBV5-1 to TRBJ2-5; TRBD2 matches 7 bases. The CDR3 is 15 residues long. The junction had 11 bases not matched to a gene; V was cut back by 3 bases and J by 6 bases. Germline CDR1 is SGHRS and CDR2 is YFSETQ.

The chain has TRBV19 and TRBJ2-7; TRBD1 is a possible D gene (8 bases). The length of the CDR3 is 15 residues. V lost 9 bases, J lost 4 bases, and 22 bases lay in between. Germline V lookup: CDR1 LNHDA, CDR2 SQIVND (reference sequence). CDR3 sequence (DNA): TGTGCCAGCCGGCGGGAGTACAGGGGGACTTACGAGCAGTACTTC. It translates to CASRREYRGTYEQYF.

The V and J genes are TRBV19 and TRBJ1-1, with TRBD1 matching over 8 bases. This CDR3 is 15 amino acids long. Germline-derived CDR1 and CDR2 are LNHDA and SQIVND (reference sequence). V was clipped by 6 bases and J by 5 bases; unmatched bases: 11. CDR3 bases: TGTGCCAGTAGGGGTACTGGGACAGGCCGAACTGAAGCTTTCTTT. Protein sequence: CASRGTGTGRTEAFF. The full variable domain, with the rest looked up from reference TRBV19 and TRBJ1-1, is DGGITQSPKYLFRKEGQNVTLSCEQNLNHDAMYWYRQDPGQGLRLIYYSQIVNDFQKGDIAEGYSVSREKKESFPLTVTSAQKNPTAFYLCASRGTGTGRTEAFFGQGTRLTVV.

J is TRBJ1-2 and V is TRBV30; 7 nucleotides align to TRBD1. V lost 0 bases and J lost 3; bases outside the gene matches: 1. Germline values: CDR1 GTSNPN, CDR2 SVGIG (reference sequence). The CDR3 sequence is 13 residues long. DNA of the CDR3: TGTGCCTGGAGTGTTGGACAGGACTATGGCTACACCTTC. It translates to CAWSVGQDYGYTF.

The rearrangement uses TRBV10-1 and TRBJ2-1, with a possible D match to TRBD2 (5 bases). The CDR3 covers 13 residues. The V end lost 4 bases, the J end lost 5 bases, and 9 bases lay between the germline ends. Germline loops: CDR1 WNHNN, CDR2 SYGVQD (reference sequence). The CDR3 nucleotides are TGCGCCAGCAGTGGCACTAGAGACAATGAGCAGTTCTTC. Its protein is CASSGTRDNEQFF.

The rearrangement links TRBV12-5 to TRBJ2-7; D unclear. V gave up 5 bases and J gave up 6 bases, with 8 bases separating them. The CDR3 totals 11 residues. Germline V gene data show CDR1 as LGHNT and CDR2 as FRNRAP. CDR3 nucleotide sequence: TGTGCTAGTGGTCCCCTACGCGAGCAGTACTTC. Translation: CASGPLREQYF.

The chain joins TRBV28 to TRBJ1-4; D not resolved. Germline lookup yields CDR1 MDHEN and CDR2 SYDVKM. Deletions cut 7 bases from V and 0 bases from J, with 15 bases between. The CDR3 runs 16 residues. In DNA form, the CDR3 reads TGTGCCAGCAAAACTCCTAGTGGCCCAACTAATGAAAAACTGTTTTTT. As protein: CASKTPSGPTNEKLFF.

The chain has TRBV30 and TRBJ2-3; 12 bases map to TRBD2. J lost 4 bases, V lost 0 bases, and 8 bases had no gene match. In germline, CDR1 is GTSNPN, CDR2 SVGIG (reference sequence). The CDR3 is 17 amino acids. As DNA, the CDR3 is TGTGCCTGGAGTGTACTACGGACTAGCGGGGCGCCAGATACGCAGTATTTT. Protein: CAWSVLRTSGAPDTQYF.